Listed here are 18 T cell receptor beta chains from one sample, sequenced in a study of T-cell reconstitution after alpha-beta-depleted transplantation in children (dated by TCRdb to 2016 to 2018). Libraries were constructed by PCR. The listed sequencing device is Illumina HiSeq 2500. TCR library preparation used molecular barcoding, with unique molecular identifiers applied to normalize quantification of the TCRbeta repertoire. The raw public reads went through TCRdb reprocessing: fastp at Q25, MiXCR clone calling, in-frame beta chains kept. Every entry covers one CDR3 protein and lists the most common genes and DNA from its rows. This sample gives about 91,000 distinct CDR3 sequences in total; 7% to 10% of them show up just once. The biggest ten clones account for approximately 7% of the sample. Sequencing used PBMCs from the stem cell graft donor, obtained from the stem cell graft. The receptors derive from a human donor who donated a stem cell graft to a child with congenital amegakaryocytic thrombocytopenia.

This clonotype was counted many times. The chain joins TRBV6-5 to TRBJ2-1; 7 bases map to TRBD2. The CDR3 sequence is 13 residues long. Germline CDR1 and CDR2: MNHEY and SVGAGI. With 4 bases clipped from V and 5 bases from J, the junction kept 2 bases outside the gene matches. CDR3 DNA sequence: TGTGCCAGCAGTTGGGGAGGGAACAATGAGCAGTTCTTC. Translation: CASSWGGNNEQFF.

This clonotype was seen repeatedly, ten times or more. CDR3 in DNA: TGTGCCTGGAGGAGCGGGGCGGCGGGTGAAAAACTGTTTTTT. Residues: CAWRSGAAGEKLFF. This sequence joins TRBV30 and TRBJ1-4; possible D gene TRBD1, 5 bases. The length of the CDR3 is 14 residues. CDR1 and CDR2 from the germline V gene are GTSNPN and SVGIG (reference sequence). V was trimmed by 3 bases and J by 7 bases, leaving 15 bases between them.

A remark on this clonotype: This could be a read error, since a much larger clone is one nucleotide away. CDR3: CASSMRVGAQVADTQYF. CDR3 nucleotides: TGTGCCAGCAGCATGAGGGTGGGGGCGCAGGTCGCAGATACGCAGTATTTT. The chain couples TRBV5-4 to TRBJ2-3, with a weak D call TRBD1 (6 bases). The germline V gene has CDR1 SGHNT and CDR2 YYREEE (reference sequence). V was shortened by 4 bases and J by 4 bases, with 22 bases between the two germline ends. The CDR3 is made up of 17 amino acids.

In this sample, this clonotype turned up many times. The chain is built from TRBV20-1 and TRBJ2-3, with D possibly called TRBD1 or TRBD2 (5 bases each). CDR3 length: 15 amino acids. Germline V lookup: CDR1 DFQATT, CDR2 SNEGSKA (reference sequence). V gave up 0 bases and J gave up 5 bases, with 15 bases separating them. The CDR3 is CSARDPAGRVDTQYF. DNA of the CDR3: TGCAGTGCTAGAGATCCCGCAGGGCGGGTAGATACGCAGTATTTT.

The table lists this clonotype with many counts. The chain couples TRBV12-3 or TRBV12-4 to TRBJ2-2; D gene uncertain. The CDR3 sequence is 15 residues long. The V end lost 5 bases, the J end lost 1 base, and 11 bases lay between the germline ends. The DNA for the CDR3 is TGTGCCAGCAGTGGCTGGACCATGAACACCGGGGAGCTGTTTTTT. It yields the protein CASSGWTMNTGELFF.

Concerning this clonotype itself: Since a much larger clone is just one base distant, this may be a read error. The chain employs TRBV5-1 and TRBJ1-1; possible D gene TRBD1, 6 bases. The CDR3 is 15 residues long. Germline assignment: CDR1 SGHRS and CDR2 YFSETQ. CDR3 region: CASSPAGQLKTEAFF. In nucleotides, the CDR3 is TGCGCCAGCAGCCCGGCAGGACAGTTGAAAACTGAAGCTTTCTTT. Full variable domain (remainder filled in from reference TRBV5-1 and TRBJ1-1): KAGVTQTPRYLIKTRGQQVTLSCSPISGHRSVSWYQQTPGQGLQFLFEYFSETQRNKGNFPGRFSGRQFSNSRSEMNVSTLELGDSALYLCASSPAGQLKTEAFFGQGTRLTVV.

This clonotype has ten or more counts. The chain carries TRBV20-1 and TRBJ2-6, with D uncertain. CDR3 length: 14 amino acids. Trimming shortened V by 4 bases and J by 0 bases, and 7 bases separated the two germline ends. Per the germline V gene, CDR1 is DFQATT and CDR2 is SNEGSKA (reference sequence). CDR3 amino acids: CSAIYSSGANVLTF. The CDR3 bases are TGCAGTGCTATTTACAGCTCTGGGGCCAACGTCCTGACTTTC.

At least ten counts were recorded for this clonotype. The chain is built from TRBV27 and TRBJ2-2; D uncertain. Trimming took off 5 bases at V and 1 base at J, with 5 bases between the two ends. Germline CDR1 reads MNHEY; CDR2 reads SMNVEV (reference sequence). This CDR3 is 13 amino acids long. CDR3 sequence (DNA): TGTGCCAGCAGTCCCCAGAACACCGGGGAGCTGTTTTTT. It specifies CASSPQNTGELFF.

This clonotype was seen at least ten times. This chain joins TRBV7-9 and TRBJ2-2; no clear D gene. V was cut by 2 bases and J by 4 bases, with 5 bases left in between. CDR1 and CDR2 (germline): SEHNR, FQNEAQ (reference sequence). The CDR3 runs 13 residues. The CDR3 here is CASSLRSTGELFF. Here the CDR3 DNA reads TGTGCCAGCAGCTTAAGGAGCACCGGGGAGCTGTTTTTT.

The chain couples TRBV11-2 to TRBJ2-5, with D unresolved. V shed 4 bases and J shed 5 bases, with 11 bases lying between them. Germline CDR1 and CDR2: SGHAT and FQNNGV. The CDR3 covers 13 residues. CDR3 sequence (DNA): TGTGCCAGCAGCTCCGGGCCTAGGGAGACCCAGTACTTC. This encodes CASSSGPRETQYF.

This clonotype has a count of ten or more. The chain employs TRBV12-3 or TRBV12-4 and TRBJ2-7; 9 nucleotides align to TRBD1. The CDR3 extends over 12 amino acids. V shed 6 bases and J 4 bases; nucleotides not matched to a gene: 1. The CDR3 is CASRTGGYEQYF. CDR3 bases: TGTGCCAGCAGGACAGGGGGGTACGAGCAGTACTTC.

This clonotype showed up many times. The chain combines TRBV20-1 with TRBJ2-7, with D possibly being TRBD1 (6 bases). The CDR3 totals 15 residues. Trimming took off 5 bases at V and 2 bases at J, with 19 bases between the two ends. The germline V gene has CDR1 DFQATT and CDR2 SNEGSKA (reference sequence). DNA of the CDR3: TGCAGTGCTCCACGACCGGACAGAGGGACCTACGAGCAGTACTTC. Its translation is CSAPRPDRGTYEQYF.

This clonotype was recorded at least ten times. The rearrangement joins TRBV7-2 to TRBJ1-2; D might be TRBD1 (5 bases). CDR1 is SGHTA, CDR2 FQGNSA, per germline. CDR3 length equals 15 residues. V lost 1 base, J lost 7 bases, and 16 bases lay in between. CDR3: CASSLGGAIISGYTF. Here the CDR3 DNA reads TGTGCCAGCAGCTTAGGCGGGGCAATCATAAGTGGCTACACCTTC. The whole variable domain, filled in from reference TRBV7-2 and TRBJ1-2, reads GAGVSQSPSNKVTEKGKDVELRCDPISGHTALYWYRQSLGQGLEFLIYFQGNSAPDKSGLPSDRFSAERTGGSVSTLTIQRTQQEDSAVYLCASSLGGAIISGYTFGSGTRLTVV.

This clonotype was observed a single time. The chain links TRBV5-1 to TRBJ2-1; 10 bases match TRBD2. The length of the CDR3 is 13 residues. The junction had 11 bases not matched to a gene; V was cut back by 4 bases and J by 16 bases. From germline, CDR1 is SGHRS and CDR2 YFSETQ. CDR3 protein: CASSPAGGPPLFF. The CDR3 nucleotides are TGCGCCAGCAGCCCAGCGGGAGGGCCCCCCCTATTCTTC.

This clonotype was observed at least ten times. The chain uses TRBV28 and TRBJ1-6; no clear D. In germline, CDR1 is MDHEN, CDR2 SYDVKM. Trimming stripped 10 bases from V and 7 bases from J, with 14 bases between. The length of the CDR3 is 13 residues. CDR3 amino acids: CAILKRENSPLHF. The CDR3 DNA is TGTGCCATCCTTAAGAGGGAAAATTCACCCCTCCACTTT.

In this sample, this clonotype turned up a few times. The V and J genes are TRBV7-9 and TRBJ2-5; tentative D call: TRBD2 (6 bases). Trimming removed 3 bases at V and 5 bases at J, with 10 bases between. The CDR3 has 13 amino acids. Germline V gene lookup returns CDR1 SEHNR and CDR2 FQNEAQ (reference sequence). CDR3 region: CASSLGGSETQYF. CDR3 bases: TGTGCCAGCAGCTTGGGAGGATCCGAGACCCAGTACTTC.

The chain is built from TRBV3-1 and TRBJ2-4; 13 bases map to TRBD2. Germline CDR1 and CDR2: LGHDT and YNNKEL (reference sequence). There are 15 residues in the CDR3. V was pared by 5 bases and J by 5 bases, with 3 bases of the junction left unmatched. CDR3 in DNA: TGTGCCAGCAGCTACGGACTAGCGGGAGAAAACATTCAGTACTTC. Protein: CASSYGLAGENIQYF.

The sample holds many counts of this clonotype. This chain joins TRBV20-1 and TRBJ2-7; TRBD1 matches 9 bases. CDR3 length: 13 amino acids. Trimming removed 5 bases from V and 3 bases from J; junction bases left unmatched: 5. The V gene's germline CDR1 is DFQATT and CDR2 SNEGSKA (reference sequence). The CDR3 here is CSAGPGQGYEQYF. The CDR3 bases are TGCAGTGCTGGCCCGGGACAGGGCTACGAGCAGTACTTC.